This T cell receptor beta chain comes out of a study of response to subunit inactivated influenza vaccine (dated by TCRdb to the late 2010s). For context, the study as a whole: To follow how T cells responded to a trivalent subunit inactivated influenza vaccine, the researchers relied on deep quantitative profiling of the T cell receptor repertoire.

This clonotype was counted between two and nine times. The clone's antigen remains unknown. No per-base quality is available; no much larger clone lies one base away. The receptor library was made with RT-PCR. Sequenced using an Illumina HiSeq 2500. TCRdb redid the processing of the public reads, applying fastp at Q25 and MiXCR, and retained in-frame beta chains. Each entry is one CDR3 protein sequence, shown with its most common DNA and genes. The sample yields about 190,000 distinct CDR3 sequences; around 14% were counted once. 20% to 30% of the sample is in the top ten clones. What the study reported, not specific to this receptor: According to the authors, only a limited number of new T cells may be recruited by each seasonal influenza vaccination.

The CDR3 contains 16 residues, cysteine and phenylalanine counted. Only the CDR3 part of the read is kept: 48 bases, read in frame from the first base. Germline trimming amounts to 6 bases on V and 6 bases on J, with 8 as the count of junction bases outside the gene matches. Recombination joined TRBV12-3 or TRBV12-4 with TRBJ2-2; TRBD2 matches 12 bases in the middle. The sequence was obtained from a man over 45 who received an inactivated influenza vaccine. Donor details come from another sample of the same person, matched by shared clones. The sequencing used CD8+ T cells sorted from PBMCs, collected 5 to 6 days after vaccination. The CDR3 in this case is CASSRRLAGVPGELFF. The DNA sequence is TGTGCCAGCAGCCGGAGACTAGCGGGAGTCCCCGGGGAGCTGTTTTTT.